These 25 T cell receptor beta chains share one sample of origin, sequenced in a study of T cell repertoires in cytomegalovirus infection. TCRdb redid the calling of the reads with MiXCR, one entry per CDR3 protein. The sample lists approximately 730,000 distinct CDR3 sequences; 25% to 30% were seen once. Their target antigens are unknown. The sequencing used cultured CD8+ T cells from PBMCs, collected from culture after CMV antigen stimulation. Every receptor here comes from a human donor in good health (CMV status not recorded). Some clones in this sample may be carry-over from other donors' samples.

This clonotype has a handful of counts. This chain uses TRBV11-3 with TRBJ2-2; perhaps TRBD2 as D (5 bases). V dropped 5 bases and J dropped 3 bases, with 13 bases sitting between them. The CDR3 is made up of 15 amino acids. CDR1 SGHNT and CDR2 YENEEA come from the germline V gene. CDR3 nucleotide sequence: TGTGCCAGCAGCCCGTTCGGTAGCGACACCGGGGAGCTGTTTTTT. Translating gives CASSPFGSDTGELFF. Together with reference TRBV11-3 and TRBJ2-2, the CDR3 gives the full variable domain: EAGVVQSPRYKIIEKKQPVAFWCNPISGHNTLYWYLQNLGQGPELLIRYENEEAVDDSQLPKDRFSAERLKGVDSTLKIQPAELGDSAVYLCASSPFGSDTGELFFGEGSRLTVL.

This clonotype was seen more than once but under ten times. V usage is TRBV7-9 and J usage is TRBJ1-3; D is ambiguous. There are 16 residues in the CDR3. V lost 3 bases, J lost 0 bases, and 12 bases lay in between. Germline V lookup: CDR1 SEHNR, CDR2 FQNEAQ (reference sequence). The CDR3 DNA follows: TGTGCCAGCAGCTTTTACGACCGAAGCTCTGGAAACACCATATATTTT. As protein: CASSFYDRSSGNTIYF.

V is TRBV2 and J is TRBJ2-7; no clear D. Between the trimmed V and J ends, which lost 10 bases and 2 bases, there was a span of 15 bases. Germline V gene lookup returns CDR1 SNHLY and CDR2 FYNNEI. The CDR3 contains 13 residues. The CDR3 is CATKAPETYEQYF. CDR3 DNA sequence: TGTGCCACCAAAGCCCCTGAGACCTACGAGCAGTACTTC.

This clonotype appeared many times. V and J are TRBV4-3 and TRBJ2-1; unclear D gene. Per germline, CDR1 LGHNA and CDR2 YSLEER. Trimming took off 1 base at V and 8 bases at J, with 15 bases between the two ends. The CDR3 extends over 15 amino acids. This CDR3 is CASSQAHDSDDEQFF. The DNA of the CDR3 is TGCGCCAGCAGCCAAGCCCATGACTCGGATGATGAGCAGTTCTTC.

The V gene is TRBV24-1, the J gene TRBJ2-5, with 8 bases that match TRBD1. J lost 3 bases, V lost 4 bases, and 9 bases had no gene match. From germline, CDR1 is KGHDR and CDR2 SFDVKD. This CDR3 is built from 16 residues. The CDR3 region has the DNA TGTGCCACCAGTGACCTTATGACAGGGGTAGAAGAGACCCAGTACTTC. It specifies CATSDLMTGVEETQYF.

V usage is TRBV11-3 and J usage is TRBJ2-1, with a possible D match to TRBD1 (7 bases). CDR1 SGHNT and CDR2 YENEEA come from the germline V gene. V shed 6 bases and J shed 9 bases, with 15 bases lying between them. The CDR3 runs 13 residues. The CDR3 sequence is CASSPGGSSEQFF. The CDR3 nucleotides are TGTGCCAGCAGTCCAGGGGGGTCGAGTGAGCAGTTCTTC.

This clonotype was detected a few times. The chain couples TRBV24-1 to TRBJ2-1; unclear D gene. Germline values: CDR1 KGHDR, CDR2 SFDVKD. Trimming took 3 bases from V and 8 from J, leaving 13 bases between them. This CDR3 is 14 amino acids long. The CDR3 coding sequence is TGTGCCACCAGTGATCCAACAGTGTCCCATGAGCAGTTCTTC. Translation gives CATSDPTVSHEQFF.

This clonotype was seen more than once but under ten times. The chain has TRBV6-6 and TRBJ2-5; perhaps TRBD1 as D (6 bases). V dropped 3 bases and J dropped 3 bases, with 14 bases sitting between them. Germline V gene lookup returns CDR1 MNHNY and CDR2 SVGAGI (reference sequence). CDR3 length equals 15 residues. This CDR3 reads CASSYTGTIKETQYF. CDR3 DNA: TGTGCCAGCAGTTATACCGGGACAATCAAAGAGACCCAGTACTTC.

The chain uses TRBV15 and TRBJ2-7; tentatively, D is TRBD1 (6 bases). Between the trimmed V and J ends, which lost 5 bases and 5 bases, there was a span of 19 bases. There are 15 residues in the CDR3. The germline V gene encodes CDR1 LNHNV and CDR2 YYDKDF (reference sequence). The CDR3 loop reads CATSDPDRRRDEQYF. The CDR3 DNA reads TGTGCCACCAGCGACCCTGACAGGCGGAGAGACGAGCAGTACTTC.

This sequence joins TRBV2 and TRBJ1-5; D might be TRBD1 (6 bases). Trimming left V 4 bases short and J 3 bases short, with 16 bases between. This CDR3 region has 16 residues. Germline V gene sequence: CDR1 SNHLY, CDR2 FYNNEI. CDR3 DNA sequence: TGTGCCAGCAGTGTGGACAGTTGGGGAGACAATCAGCCCCAGCATTTT. Protein sequence: CASSVDSWGDNQPQHF.

The rearrangement joins TRBV4-3 to TRBJ2-2; D is perhaps TRBD1 (6 bases). V lost 3 bases, J lost 3 bases, and 17 bases lay in between. CDR1 and CDR2 from the germline V gene are LGHNA and YSLEER. The CDR3 covers 17 residues. CDR3 protein: CASSQATPGQHTGELFF. CDR3 sequence (DNA): TGCGCCAGCAGCCAGGCTACCCCGGGACAACACACCGGGGAGCTGTTTTTT.

This clonotype was detected only a few times. The chain joins TRBV19 to TRBJ2-1, with D possibly matching TRBD2 (6 bases). This CDR3 region has 13 residues. Germline V gene sequence: CDR1 LNHDA, CDR2 SQIVND (reference sequence). The germline V and J ends were trimmed by 3 bases and 4 bases, with 7 bases remaining between them. The CDR3 here is CASSMGLYNEQFF. For the CDR3, the DNA is TGTGCCAGTAGTATGGGACTTTACAATGAGCAGTTCTTC.

The chain carries TRBV5-6 and TRBJ2-7, with D possibly matching TRBD1 (5 bases). Germline-derived CDR1 and CDR2 are SGHDT and YYEEEE. V was clipped by 4 bases and J by 0 bases, with 11 bases between them. The CDR3 totals 14 residues. The CDR3 protein is CASSPGHISYEQYF. The CDR3 DNA is TGTGCCAGCAGCCCAGGACACATCTCCTACGAGCAGTACTTC.

The genes are TRBV12-5 and TRBJ2-1; TRBD2 aligns across 8 bases. The CDR3 has 13 residues. Germline loops: CDR1 LGHNT, CDR2 FRNRAP. V dropped 7 bases and J dropped 6; count of bases not matched to a gene: 5. The CDR3 loop is CASETGGSNEQFF. CDR3 nucleotides: TGTGCTAGTGAAACGGGGGGGTCCAATGAGCAGTTCTTC.

This clonotype was picked up many times. This rearrangement joins TRBV27 to TRBJ1-1, with D possibly matching TRBD1 (5 bases). Germline lookup yields CDR1 MNHEY and CDR2 SMNVEV (reference sequence). V was pared by 5 bases and J by 3 bases, with 13 bases between. The CDR3 sequence is 14 residues long. CDR3 DNA: TGTGCCAGCAGTCTCGGGGGTGGTCACACTGAAGCTTTCTTT. Translated: CASSLGGGHTEAFF.

A few counts support this clonotype. The chain employs TRBV15 and TRBJ2-3, with D tentatively TRBD2 (6 bases). This CDR3 is 15 amino acids long. V lost 9 bases and J 3 bases, leaving 19 bases between the germline ends. Per the germline V gene, CDR1 is LNHNV and CDR2 is YYDKDF (reference sequence). In nucleotides, the CDR3 is TGTGCCACTGCAAGCCAGAGACGGGGGACAGATACGCAGTATTTT. Translating it yields CATASQRRGTDTQYF.

V is TRBV29-1 and J is TRBJ2-5; D may be TRBD2 (6 bases). The CDR3 is 11 amino acids. The V end was cut by 6 bases, the J end by 6 bases, with 11 bases between. Germline assignment: CDR1 SQVTM and CDR2 ANQGSEA. The CDR3 sequence is CSVPREKTQYF. The CDR3 bases are TGCAGCGTCCCCCGGGAGAAGACCCAGTACTTC. Full variable domain (remainder filled in from reference TRBV29-1 and TRBJ2-5): SAVISQKPSRDICQRGTSLTIQCQVDSQVTMMFWYRQQPGQSLTLIATANQGSEATYESGFVIDKFPISRPNLTFSTLTVSNMSPEDSSIYLCSVPREKTQYFGPGTRLLVL.

This clonotype was seen many times. The chain links TRBV7-2 to TRBJ1-2; D gene uncertain. Germline CDR1 SGHTA, CDR2 FQGNSA. V was shortened by 3 bases and J by 0 bases, with 8 bases between the two germline ends. The CDR3 covers 14 residues. Here the CDR3 DNA reads TGTGCCAGCAGCTTTCGTCGGGCTAACTATGGCTACACCTTC. Its protein is CASSFRRANYGYTF.

This clonotype was observed a few times. The chain couples TRBV11-2 to TRBJ2-2; D uncertain. In germline, CDR1 is SGHAT, CDR2 FQNNGV. The length of the CDR3 is 13 residues. Trimming took off 1 base at V and 7 bases at J, with 7 bases between the two ends. CDR3: CASSLVRDGELFF. The CDR3 region has the DNA TGTGCCAGCAGCTTAGTTAGGGACGGGGAGCTGTTTTTT.

This clonotype was seen only a few times. The chain combines TRBV6-1 with TRBJ2-5; unclear D gene. V lost 10 bases, J lost 4 bases, and 7 bases lay in between. The CDR3 contains 10 residues. The germline gives CDR1 MNHNS, CDR2 SASEGT. CDR3 loop: CAIGPETQYF. The CDR3 nucleotides are TGTGCCATCGGGCCAGAGACCCAGTACTTC.

This chain uses TRBV7-3 with TRBJ1-1; D might be TRBD1 (6 bases). V was clipped by 2 bases and J by 2 bases, with 27 bases between them. Looked up from germline, CDR1 is SGHTA and CDR2 is FQGTGA. This CDR3 spans 20 amino acids. The CDR3 spells CASSLSARQGTISANTEAFF. The CDR3, as DNA: TGTGCCAGCAGCTTATCAGCGCGTCAGGGGACAATCTCGGCCAACACTGAAGCTTTCTTT.

CDR3 region: CATTTARGWHTGELFF. In nucleotides, the CDR3 is TGTGCCACCACAACCGCGAGGGGTTGGCACACCGGGGAGCTGTTTTTT. The chain has TRBV27 and TRBJ2-2; D tentatively reads TRBD1 or TRBD2 (5 bases each). Germline CDR1 and CDR2: MNHEY and SMNVEV (reference sequence). V shed 10 bases and J shed 3 bases, with 21 bases lying between them. The length of the CDR3 is 16 residues.

The chain employs TRBV11-2 and TRBJ2-7; no reliable D call. Germline CDR1 is SGHAT and CDR2 is FQNNGV. Trimming pared 5 bases from V and 4 bases from J, leaving 15 bases between. The CDR3 extends over 14 amino acids. The CDR3 DNA sequence: TGTGCCAGCAGCCCGTACTCGGTGGAATACGAGCAGTACGTC. It yields the protein CASSPYSVEYEQYV.

J is TRBJ2-1 and V is TRBV4-3; TRBD2 agrees at 8 bases. V lost 6 bases, J lost 2 bases, and 15 bases stayed unmatched. Per the germline V gene, CDR1 is LGHNA and CDR2 is YSLEER. CDR3 length equals 18 residues. CDR3 residues: CASRITPRSGAPYNEQFF. The CDR3 bases are TGCGCCAGCAGAATTACCCCTCGTAGCGGGGCCCCCTACAATGAGCAGTTCTTC.

This chain connects TRBV6-2 or TRBV6-3 to TRBJ2-3; possible D gene TRBD2, 7 bases. Trimming cost V 2 bases and J 4 bases, with 13 bases left between them. This CDR3 is 15 amino acids long. Germline V gene sequence: CDR1 MNHEY, CDR2 SVGEGT. In DNA form, the CDR3 reads TGTGCCAGCAGTTACATTGGGGGGGCCGCAGATACGCAGTATTTT. Translating it yields CASSYIGGAADTQYF.